This TCR beta chain is drawn from a study of blood T cells in healthy people across ages. Study in general: Template switching retrieved approximately one barcoded beta molecule for each two T cells. General observations from the study: Donors of long life had a larger count of naive CD4+ cells and greater diversity than aged donors. Per million T cells, TCR beta diversity dropped about linearly as age rose.

In regard to this clonotype: Its antigen is unidentified.

Together with a sample-barcoded 5' primer, a J-beta primer mix was included in a second PCR lasting roughly 6 to 12 cycles. Each CDR3 protein gets one entry after TCRdb re-called the 5' RACE reads with MiXCR. The repertoire consists of hundreds of thousands of distinct CDR3 sequences, with around 25% occurring once and the leading ten covering under 10%. The ends were cut back, 10 bases at V and 0 bases at J, with 19 bases in the middle. Germline V gives CDR1 MGHDK, CDR2 SYGVNS. There are 15 residues in the CDR3. The data also belong to a second study, concerning T cells of mothers and their children. Per that study: Slightly higher overlap, not significant, was seen in related mother-child pairs than in unrelated pairs.

Input material: blood. The chain joins TRBV25-1 to TRBJ2-7; tentatively, D is TRBD1 or TRBD2 (6 bases each). The receptor was isolated from a boy aged 5-17 years in good health. The CDR3 is CATTGRTESSYEQYF. CDR3 nucleotides: TGTGCCACGACGGGGAGGACAGAATCCTCCTACGAGCAGTACTTC.